This record concerns one T cell receptor (beta chain) sequence. This specimen belongs to a study of control samples from healthy donors and cancer patients. The assay was immunoSEQ multiplex PCR, and TCRdb's table has in-frame clones only and misses some. Of under 40,000 clones listed, about 86% were seen once; the top ten hold about 22%. The CDR3 is made up of 16 amino acids. The germline V gene has CDR1 MNHEY and CDR2 SVGEGT. Trimming left V 6 bases short and J 4 bases short, with 20 bases between. The V call is TRBV6-2 or TRBV6-3, the J call TRBJ2-3; D possibly corresponds to TRBD2 (7 bases). The specimen was PBMCs. The sequence was collected from a woman aged 60-75 years with lung cancer. CDR3 region: CASSLRGGGKADTQYF. The CDR3 coding sequence is TGTGCCAGCAGCCTACGCGGCGGGGGCAAGGCAGATACGCAGTATTTT.